The entry below gives a single T cell receptor beta chain sequence along with its context. What it binds is not known. The PCR used 60 Vbeta and 13 Jbeta primers. The repertoire was sequenced with immunoSEQ multiplex PCR; TCRdb's copy has only in-frame clones and lacks some. This sample has 150,000 to 160,000 clones; about 88% occur once, and the top ten carry less than 2.5%. The entry originates in a study of cytomegalovirus exposure and HLA in healthy donors. Study as a whole: Early on, a data release was issued that held 85 million to 95 million unique TCRs from HLA-typed donors. Of over 350 genotyped donors, 75% to 90% grouped in the Caucasian-associated ancestry cluster. Study observations and caveats: In a later analysis, 16,951 TCR beta sequences were associated with HLA alleles at 0.05 false discovery rate. Analysis was carried out at a later point, and it linked a missense DCLRE1C variant to TCR beta V- and J-gene trimming.

The V end was cut by 5 bases, the J end by 4 bases, with 15 bases between. Germline V gene lookup returns CDR1 SGHRS and CDR2 YFSETQ. This CDR3 contains 14 residues. V gene TRBV5-1 combines with J gene TRBJ2-5; tentatively, D is TRBD2 (6 bases). The receptor was derived from a woman aged 18-29 years in good health and CMV-seronegative. The sequenced sample was PBMCs. The CDR3: CASRDFGGGETQYF. The CDR3 region has the DNA TGCGCCAGCAGGGACTTCGGGGGAGGAGAGACCCAGTACTTC.